One and the same sample provided the 14 T cell receptor beta chains below, sequenced in a study of shared clonotypes between healthy human individuals. The repertoire was sequenced with immunoSEQ multiplex PCR; TCRdb's copy has only in-frame clones and lacks some. In the table there are approximately 980,000 clones, approximately 76% of which are singletons. The sequenced material came from memory CD4+ T cells sorted from blood. Sample subset: CD45RA-negative fraction. These receptors came from a man younger than 35 in good health.

Here the CDR3 reads CASSLYGGTNTEAFF. DNA for the CDR3: TGTGCCAGCAGTCTCTACGGGGGAACGAACACTGAAGCTTTCTTT. V usage is TRBV27 and J usage is TRBJ1-1; D is possibly TRBD1 (5 bases). This CDR3 comprises 15 residues. In germline, CDR1 is MNHEY, CDR2 SMNVEV (reference sequence). The germline V and J ends were trimmed by 5 bases and 1 base, with 14 bases remaining between them.

This chain connects TRBV10-3 to TRBJ1-2, with D possibly matching TRBD1 (6 bases). Germline loops: CDR1 ENHRY, CDR2 SYGVKD. The V and J ends lost 3 bases and 4 bases respectively, with 12 bases between them. The CDR3 extends over 14 amino acids. The CDR3 loop is CAISDGGLSYGYTF. CDR3 DNA sequence: TGTGCCATCAGTGATGGGGGGCTCAGCTATGGCTACACCTTC.

This CDR3 is CASSLRTTWTQYF. For the CDR3, the DNA is TGTGCCAGCAGCTTGAGAACAACCTGGACCCAGTACTTC. This rearrangement joins TRBV5-6 to TRBJ2-5; D is unresolved. The CDR3 is 13 amino acids. V lost 1 base, J lost 7 bases, and 11 bases lay in between. In germline, CDR1 is SGHDT, CDR2 YYEEEE.

The chain uses TRBV7-9 and TRBJ1-5; D unresolved. The CDR3 sequence is 12 residues long. Trimming shortened V by 2 bases and J by 8 bases, and 7 bases separated the two germline ends. CDR1 SEHNR and CDR2 FQNEAQ come from the germline V gene (reference sequence). CDR3 DNA: TGTGCCAGCAGCTTATCGGCAGAGCCCCAGCATTTT. It is translated as CASSLSAEPQHF.

This clone was seen a single time. CDR3 amino acids: CASSFGSGRMDEQFF. The CDR3 DNA is TGCGCCAGCAGCTTTGGTAGCGGGAGAATGGATGAGCAGTTCTTC. This sequence joins TRBV5-1 and TRBJ2-1; TRBD2 matches at 9 bases. In germline, CDR1 is SGHRS, CDR2 YFSETQ. The CDR3 is 15 amino acids. J lost 8 bases, V lost 2 bases, and 8 bases had no gene match.

The chain links TRBV16 to TRBJ2-5, with D unresolved. There are 13 residues in the CDR3. In germline, CDR1 is KGHSY, CDR2 FQNENV. V shed 3 bases and J shed 2 bases, with 7 bases lying between them. In nucleotides, the CDR3 is TGTGCCAGCAGCCAGGTCAGACAAGAGACCCAGTACTTC. Translation gives CASSQVRQETQYF.

This clone has a handful of counts. This CDR3 reads CSGISGVNIYEQYF. Written as DNA, the CDR3 is TGCAGCGGTATTAGCGGGGTAAACATCTACGAGCAGTACTTC. The rearrangement joins TRBV29-1 to TRBJ2-7; 8 nucleotides align to TRBD2. Trimming removed 7 bases from V and 3 bases from J; junction bases left unmatched: 11. CDR1 is SQVTM, CDR2 ANQGSEA, per germline. The length of the CDR3 is 14 residues.

V and J are TRBV7-9 and TRBJ2-5; maybe TRBD1 (6 bases). Germline V CDR1 and CDR2: SEHNR, FQNEAQ (reference sequence). V shed 1 base and J shed 7 bases, with 13 bases lying between them. This CDR3 comprises 14 residues. The CDR3 reads CASSLDRVLGTQYF. CDR3 bases: TGTGCCAGCAGCTTAGACAGGGTTTTGGGGACCCAGTACTTC.

A single count supports this clone. CDR3 in amino acids: CASSQDVQGGTEAFF. Written as DNA, the CDR3 is TGCGCCAGCAGCCAAGATGTCCAGGGAGGGACTGAAGCTTTCTTT. The rearrangement uses TRBV4-1 and TRBJ1-1, with D perhaps TRBD1 (5 bases). This CDR3 is 15 amino acids long. The germline V gene encodes CDR1 MGHRA and CDR2 YSYEKL. V gave up 0 bases and J gave up 5 bases, with 13 bases separating them.

The chain recombines TRBV7-9 with TRBJ1-6, with 11 bases lining up with TRBD1. Germline V gene data show CDR1 as SEHNR and CDR2 as FQNEAQ (reference sequence). V shed 5 bases and J 7 bases; nucleotides not matched to a gene: 7. This CDR3 region has 16 residues. DNA for the CDR3: TGTGCCAGCAGCCAACCGGGACAGGGGGGAAATTCACCCCTCCACTTT. Its translation is CASSQPGQGGNSPLHF.

In this sample, this clone turned up a few times. This chain uses TRBV5-1 with TRBJ2-6; tentatively, D is TRBD2 (5 bases). There are 15 residues in the CDR3. CDR1 is SGHRS, CDR2 YFSETQ, per germline. V dropped 4 bases and J dropped 1 base, with 9 bases sitting between them. The CDR3 reads CASSPRGSGANVLTF. DNA for the CDR3: TGCGCCAGCAGCCCCCGGGGATCTGGGGCCAACGTCCTGACTTTC.

V usage is TRBV19 and J usage is TRBJ2-2; D remains unclear. The CDR3 consists of 12 residues. V lost 4 bases, J lost 5 bases, and 5 bases lay in between. The V gene's germline CDR1 is LNHDA and CDR2 SQIVND (reference sequence). CDR3 sequence: CASSSQTGELFF. In nucleotides, the CDR3 is TGTGCCAGTAGTAGTCAGACCGGGGAGCTGTTTTTT.

This chain links TRBV4-1 with TRBJ1-5, with TRBD1 identical over 11 bases. Germline loops: CDR1 MGHRA, CDR2 YSYEKL. The CDR3 extends over 17 amino acids. V lost 0 bases and J lost 4; bases outside the gene matches: 5. The CDR3 DNA reads as TGCGCCAGCAGCCAAGATGGTGGGACAGGGGGGAATCAGCCCCAGCATTTT. This gives the protein CASSQDGGTGGNQPQHF.

This clone has just a few counts. This CDR3 is CASSPPFEGGRYEQYF. In DNA, the CDR3 is TGTGCCAGCTCACCACCGTTTGAAGGGGGCAGGTACGAGCAGTACTTC. The rearrangement links TRBV18 to TRBJ2-7; 7 bases match TRBD1. Germline trimming cut 0 bases from V and 4 bases from J; bases unmatched to any gene: 9. This CDR3 is built from 16 residues. Germline-derived CDR1 and CDR2 are KGHSH and LQKENI. The complete variable domain, with remaining parts taken from reference TRBV18 and TRBJ2-7, reads NAGVMQNPRHLVRRRGQEARLRCSPMKGHSHVYWYRQLPEEGLKFMVYLQKENIIDESGMPKERFSAEFPKEGPSILRIQQVVRGDSAAYFCASSPPFEGGRYEQYFGPGTRLTVT.